This TCR beta chain was recorded in a study of blood T cells in healthy people across ages. Through a sample-barcoded 5' primer and a J-beta primer mix, a second PCR was run for about 6 to 11 cycles. TCRdb reprocessed the 5' RACE reads with MiXCR, giving one entry per CDR3 protein. The sample holds some 1.5 million distinct CDR3 sequences, approximately 39% seen once. V gave up 4 bases and J gave up 7 bases, with 7 bases separating them. The germline CDR1 and CDR2 sequences are SQVTM and ANQGSEA. The CDR3 totals 10 residues. The sequence came from a young woman in good health. V usage is TRBV29-1 and J usage is TRBJ1-1; possibly TRBD1 for D (5 bases). The specimen was blood. The CDR3 region is CSVGGGEAFF. In DNA form, the CDR3 reads TGCAGCGTTGGTGGGGGTGAAGCTTTCTTT.